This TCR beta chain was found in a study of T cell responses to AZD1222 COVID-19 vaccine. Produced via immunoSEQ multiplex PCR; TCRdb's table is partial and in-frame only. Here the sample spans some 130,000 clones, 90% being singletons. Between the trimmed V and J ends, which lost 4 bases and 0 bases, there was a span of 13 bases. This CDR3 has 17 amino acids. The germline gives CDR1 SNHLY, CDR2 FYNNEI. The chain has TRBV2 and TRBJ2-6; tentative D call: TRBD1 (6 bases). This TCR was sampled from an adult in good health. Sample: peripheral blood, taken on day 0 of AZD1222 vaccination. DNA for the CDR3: TGTGCCAGCAGTGTTTACAGGGTGAGCTCTGGGGCCAACGTCCTGACTTTC. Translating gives CASSVYRVSSGANVLTF.